The 18 T cell receptor beta chains below come from one sample, sequenced in a study of shared clonotypes between healthy human individuals. Clones were sequenced by immunoSEQ multiplex PCR, and TCRdb holds only the in-frame ones, with some missing. The table shows around 2,000,000 clones, with approximately 95% occurring only once. Sequencing was carried out using naive CD4+ T cells sorted from blood. Indicated subset: CD45RA+ positively selected. The receptors originated from a man aged 18 to 29 in good health.

The sample holds one count of this clone. This chain joins TRBV19 and TRBJ1-4; 8 nucleotides line up with TRBD1. CDR1 is LNHDA and CDR2 is SQIVND in the germline V gene (reference sequence). This CDR3 spans 13 amino acids. V shed 6 bases, J shed 10 bases, and the junction held 7 bases outside the gene matches. The CDR3 is CASRGQGLRKLFF. CDR3 in DNA: TGTGCCAGTAGAGGACAGGGACTACGAAAACTGTTTTTT.

Remarks on this clone: Within the sample, other DNA sequences also encode this same CDR3. The chain joins TRBV30 to TRBJ1-5; D gene ambiguous. This CDR3 spans 12 amino acids. Germline CDR1 reads GTSNPN; CDR2 reads SVGIG (reference sequence). V dropped 1 base and J dropped 2 bases, with 3 bases sitting between them. This CDR3 is CAWSGGNQPQHF. CDR3 coding DNA: TGTGCCTGGAGTGGTGGCAATCAGCCCCAGCATTTT.

V gene TRBV15 combines with J gene TRBJ1-6, with TRBD1 identical over 9 bases. This CDR3 is built from 13 residues. V was pared by 4 bases and J by 10 bases, with 2 bases of the junction left unmatched. Germline V lookup: CDR1 LNHNV, CDR2 YYDKDF (reference sequence). The CDR3 region is CATSMDRGSPLHF. Written as DNA, the CDR3 is TGTGCCACCAGCATGGACAGGGGATCACCCCTCCACTTT.

This sequence joins TRBV6-6 and TRBJ1-2, with D hard to call. CDR3 size: 16 residues. The germline gives CDR1 MNHNY, CDR2 SVGAGI (reference sequence). V lost 0 bases and J 3 bases, leaving 14 bases between the germline ends. The CDR3 is CASSYSREGNDYGYTF. CDR3 nucleotides: TGTGCCAGCAGTTACTCCCGAGAGGGTAACGACTATGGCTACACCTTC.

J is TRBJ1-6 and V is TRBV5-4; 9 bases line up with TRBD1. Trimming cost V 0 bases and J 10 bases; bases outside gene matches: 5. Per the germline V gene, CDR1 is SGHNT and CDR2 is YYREEE (reference sequence). CDR3 length: 15 residues. For the CDR3, the DNA is TGTGCCAGCAGCTTGGGGGACAGGGTTGGGTCACCCCTCCACTTT. Protein product: CASSLGDRVGSPLHF.

This clone has a single count. The V call is TRBV5-5, the J call TRBJ2-5; 11 bases line up with TRBD2. TRBJ2-7 explains the end of the DNA better; the J call may be wrong. CDR1 and CDR2 (germline): SGHKS, YYEKEE (reference sequence). This CDR3 comprises 16 residues. The CDR3 loop is CASSLRTSGLYYEQYF. For the CDR3, the DNA is TGTGCCAGCAGCTTGCGGACTAGCGGGCTTTATTACGAGCAGTACTTC.

This clone was counted between two and nine times. The rearrangement joins TRBV6-5 to TRBJ1-2, with a possible D match to TRBD1 (6 bases). The CDR3 sequence is 13 residues long. Trimming removed 8 bases at V and 4 bases at J, with 14 bases between. Germline V gene lookup returns CDR1 MNHEY and CDR2 SVGAGI. CDR3 residues: CASGPTGAYGYTF. CDR3 coding DNA: TGTGCCAGCGGACCGACAGGAGCCTATGGCTACACCTTC.

The chain has TRBV5-6 and TRBJ1-4, with D tentatively TRBD1 (6 bases). Looked up from germline, CDR1 is SGHDT and CDR2 is YYEEEE. Trimming took off 4 bases at V and 7 bases at J, with 14 bases between the two ends. This CDR3 has 14 amino acids. The CDR3 reads CASSGDMRSEKLFF. DNA of the CDR3: TGTGCCAGCAGCGGGGACATGCGGTCTGAAAAACTGTTTTTT. Drawing the rest from reference TRBV5-6 and TRBJ1-4, the complete variable domain is DAGVTQSPTHLIKTRGQQVTLRCSPKSGHDTVSWYQQALGQGPQFIFQYYEEEERQRGNFPDRFSGHQFPNYSSELNVNALLLGDSALYLCASSGDMRSEKLFFGSGTQLSVL.

The CDR3 nucleotides read TGTGCCTGCAGTCCAGGGGCAGATACGCAGTATTTT. Protein product: CACSPGADTQYF. The V gene is TRBV30, the J gene TRBJ2-3, with D perhaps matching TRBD1 (6 bases). This CDR3 spans 12 amino acids. Per germline, CDR1 GTSNPN and CDR2 SVGIG (reference sequence). Trimming left V 6 bases short and J 4 bases short, with 11 bases between.

The DNA of the CDR3 is TGTGCCAGCAGTTACCGTCTCGGACAGTCCGAGCAGTACTTC. Translated: CASSYRLGQSEQYF. The J gene is TRBJ2-7, the V gene TRBV6-8, with D possibly being TRBD1 (6 bases). Germline values: CDR1 MNHGY, CDR2 SAAAGT. V was cut by 2 bases and J by 6 bases, with 14 bases left in between. The length of the CDR3 is 14 residues.

V gene TRBV5-5 combines with J gene TRBJ1-3; D ambiguous. The V and J ends lost 4 bases and 0 bases respectively, with 8 bases between them. CDR1 is SGHKS, CDR2 YYEKEE, per germline (reference sequence). The CDR3 covers 14 residues. The CDR3 DNA is TGTGCCAGCAGCCCTGGAGGCTCTGGAAACACCATATATTTT. This gives the protein CASSPGGSGNTIYF.

V usage is TRBV7-2 and J usage is TRBJ2-3; D remains unclear. CDR1 is SGHTA, CDR2 FQGNSA, per germline. Trimming stripped 2 bases from V and 4 bases from J, with 10 bases between. The CDR3 length is 14 residues. In nucleotides, the CDR3 is TGTGCCAGCAGCTTAAGGGCCCTATCAGATACGCAGTATTTT. Amino acid sequence: CASSLRALSDTQYF.

This chain links TRBV11-3 with TRBJ2-7; perhaps TRBD1 as D (7 bases). Trimming shortened V by 0 bases and J by 8 bases, and 11 bases separated the two germline ends. This CDR3 spans 13 amino acids. From germline, CDR1 is SGHNT and CDR2 YENEEA. The CDR3 coding sequence is TGTGCCAGCAGCTTAGAGGCGGGACAGCAGCAGTACTTC. Amino acids: CASSLEAGQQQYF.

The rearrangement joins TRBV6-5 to TRBJ1-2, with unresolved D. From germline, CDR1 is MNHEY and CDR2 SVGAGI. Trimming took 0 bases from V and 8 from J, leaving 13 bases between them. The CDR3 has 14 residues. DNA for the CDR3: TGTGCCAGCAGTTACTCGATCGGACTAGGCGGCTACACCTTC. It specifies CASSYSIGLGGYTF.

The chain couples TRBV11-1 to TRBJ2-7, with a tentative D call TRBD2 (5 bases). The V gene's germline CDR1 is SGHAT and CDR2 FQDESV (reference sequence). V dropped 5 bases and J dropped 1 base, with 9 bases sitting between them. The CDR3 length is 13 residues. CDR3: CASSRTPSYEQYF. The CDR3 nucleotides read TGTGCCAGCAGCCGGACTCCTTCCTACGAGCAGTACTTC.

CDR3 DNA sequence: TGTGCCAGCAGCTTAGCCCGCTCCAGGGCCTACGAGCAGTACTTC. Residues: CASSLARSRAYEQYF. The chain uses TRBV7-2 and TRBJ2-7, with D possibly being TRBD1 (5 bases). The CDR3 has 15 amino acids. Trimming left V 0 bases short and J 2 bases short, with 11 bases between. Germline V lookup: CDR1 SGHTA, CDR2 FQGNSA.

The chain is built from TRBV11-2 and TRBJ2-3; 9 bases map to TRBD1. CDR3 size: 15 residues. Looked up from germline, CDR1 is SGHAT and CDR2 is FQNNGV. V was pared by 5 bases and J by 2 bases, with 5 bases of the junction left unmatched. The CDR3, as DNA: TGTGCCAGCAGCCCGGGACAGGGCGTCACAGATACGCAGTATTTT. Translating it yields CASSPGQGVTDTQYF.

The genes are TRBV28 and TRBJ2-7; perhaps D is TRBD1 or TRBD2 (5 bases each). With 2 bases removed from V and 6 bases from J, the gap between germline ends came to 17 bases. The CDR3 length is 15 residues. Germline CDR1 MDHEN, CDR2 SYDVKM. The CDR3 spells CASSLEGRVSFEQYF. The CDR3 nucleotides are TGTGCCAGCAGTTTAGAGGGGCGCGTCTCTTTCGAGCAGTACTTC.